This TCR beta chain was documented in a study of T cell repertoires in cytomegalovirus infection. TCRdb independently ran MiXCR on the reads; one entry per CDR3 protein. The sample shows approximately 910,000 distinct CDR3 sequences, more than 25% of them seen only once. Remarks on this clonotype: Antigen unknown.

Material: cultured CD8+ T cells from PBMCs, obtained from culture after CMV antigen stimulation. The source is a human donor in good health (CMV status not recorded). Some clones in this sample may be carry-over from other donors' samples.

CDR3 in DNA: TGTGCCAGTAGTGGCATGAAGAATGAGGGGGACAGGGCGGGAGATACGCAGTATTTT. Its translation: CASSGMKNEGDRAGDTQYF. This chain connects TRBV19 to TRBJ2-3; TRBD1 agrees at 9 bases. CDR1 LNHDA and CDR2 SQIVND come from the germline V gene (reference sequence). Trimming at V came to 5 bases and at J to 5 bases, leaving 20 bases not matched to a gene. The CDR3 runs 19 residues. The variable domain in full, with the rest retrieved from reference TRBV19 and TRBJ2-3, is DGGITQSPKYLFRKEGQNVTLSCEQNLNHDAMYWYRQDPGQGLRLIYYSQIVNDFQKGDIAEGYSVSREKKESFPLTVTSAQKNPTAFYLCASSGMKNEGDRAGDTQYFGPGTRLTVL.